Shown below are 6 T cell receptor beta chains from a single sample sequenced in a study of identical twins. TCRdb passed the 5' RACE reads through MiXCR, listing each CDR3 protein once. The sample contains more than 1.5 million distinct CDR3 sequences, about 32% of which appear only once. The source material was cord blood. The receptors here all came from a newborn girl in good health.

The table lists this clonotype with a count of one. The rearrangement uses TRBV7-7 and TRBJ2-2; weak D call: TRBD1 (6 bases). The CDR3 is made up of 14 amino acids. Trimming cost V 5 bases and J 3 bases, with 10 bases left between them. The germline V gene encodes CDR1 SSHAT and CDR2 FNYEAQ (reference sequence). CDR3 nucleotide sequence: TGTGCCAGCAGCCGGGACACCGACACCGGGGAGCTGTTTTTT. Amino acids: CASSRDTDTGELFF. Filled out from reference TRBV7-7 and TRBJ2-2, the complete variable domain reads GAGVSQSPRYKVTKRGQDVTLRCDPISSHATLYWYQQALGQGPEFLTYFNYEAQPDKSGLPSDRFSAERPEGSISTLTIQRTEQRDSAMYRCASSRDTDTGELFFGEGSRLTVL.

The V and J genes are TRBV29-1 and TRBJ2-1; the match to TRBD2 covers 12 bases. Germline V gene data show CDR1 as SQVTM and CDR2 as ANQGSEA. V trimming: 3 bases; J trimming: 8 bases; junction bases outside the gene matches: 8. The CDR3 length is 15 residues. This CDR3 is CSVDETSGRPDEQFF. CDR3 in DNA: TGCAGCGTTGACGAAACTAGCGGGAGGCCCGATGAGCAGTTCTTC.

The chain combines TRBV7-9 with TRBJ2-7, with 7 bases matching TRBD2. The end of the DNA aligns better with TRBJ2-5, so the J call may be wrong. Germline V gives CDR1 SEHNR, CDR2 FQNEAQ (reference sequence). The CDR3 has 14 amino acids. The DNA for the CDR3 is TGTGCCAGCAGCTCAGGAAGGGGAGGGGAGACCCAGTACTTC. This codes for CASSSGRGGETQYF.

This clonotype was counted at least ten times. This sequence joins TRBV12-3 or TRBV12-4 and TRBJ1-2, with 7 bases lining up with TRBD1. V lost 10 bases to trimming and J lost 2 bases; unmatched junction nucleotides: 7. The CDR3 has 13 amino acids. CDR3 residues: CAIQDRVNYGYTF. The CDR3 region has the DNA TGTGCCATCCAAGACAGGGTAAACTATGGCTACACCTTC.

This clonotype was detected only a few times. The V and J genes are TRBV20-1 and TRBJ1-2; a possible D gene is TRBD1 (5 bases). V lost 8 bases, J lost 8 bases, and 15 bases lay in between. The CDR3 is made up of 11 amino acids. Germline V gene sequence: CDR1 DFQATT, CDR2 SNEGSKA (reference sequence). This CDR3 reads CSSIWGEGYTF. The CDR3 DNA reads TGCAGTTCCATTTGGGGCGAGGGCTACACCTTC.

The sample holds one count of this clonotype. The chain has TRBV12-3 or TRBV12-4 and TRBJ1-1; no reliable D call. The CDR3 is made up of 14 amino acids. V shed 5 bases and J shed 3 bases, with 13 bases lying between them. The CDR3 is CASSDFGSYTEAFF. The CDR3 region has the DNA TGTGCCAGCAGTGACTTTGGGAGTTACACTGAAGCTTTCTTT.